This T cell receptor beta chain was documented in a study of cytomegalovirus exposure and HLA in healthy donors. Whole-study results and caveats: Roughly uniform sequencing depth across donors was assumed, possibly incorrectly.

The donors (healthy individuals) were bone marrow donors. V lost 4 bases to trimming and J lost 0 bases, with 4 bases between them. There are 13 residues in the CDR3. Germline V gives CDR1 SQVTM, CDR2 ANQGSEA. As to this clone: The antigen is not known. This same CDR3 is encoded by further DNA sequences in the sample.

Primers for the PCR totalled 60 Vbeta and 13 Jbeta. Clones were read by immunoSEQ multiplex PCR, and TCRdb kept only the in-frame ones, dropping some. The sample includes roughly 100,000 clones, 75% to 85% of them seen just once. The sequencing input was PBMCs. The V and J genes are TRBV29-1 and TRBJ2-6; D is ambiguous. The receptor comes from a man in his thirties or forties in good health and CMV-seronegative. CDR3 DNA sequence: TGCAGCGTTGCCAGCTCTGGGGCCAACGTCCTGACTTTC. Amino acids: CSVASSGANVLTF. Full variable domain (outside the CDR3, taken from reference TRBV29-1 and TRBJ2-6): SAVISQKPSRDICQRGTSLTIQCQVDSQVTMMFWYRQQPGQSLTLIATANQGSEATYESGFVIDKFPISRPNLTFSTLTVSNMSPEDSSIYLCSVASSGANVLTFGAGSRLTVL.